This TCR beta chain is from a study of cytomegalovirus exposure and HLA in healthy donors. The V and J ends lost 11 bases and 2 bases respectively, with 12 bases between them. Germline CDR1 is ENHRY and CDR2 is SYGVKD. CDR3 size: 12 residues. Both 60 Vbeta primers and 13 Jbeta primers went into the PCR. Original handling: Later reanalysis found roughly 80 million unique TCR beta chains, 9 million to 12 million of them shared. This table comes from immunoSEQ multiplex PCR, and its TCRdb copy is limited to in-frame clones, with some not included. From that table come the V and J calls and clone size; the DNA was used to work out D and trimming. There are 95,000 to 150,000 clones in the sample; over 60% occur only once, and about 3.4% lies in the top ten. On this clone itself: Its target is unknown.

General observations from the study: Relative to equally common others, HLA-associated TCR beta chains showed greater clonal expansion in a later analysis. An analysis done earlier found most TCR beta V segments productive about 87% or about 30% of the time.

Sequencing was done on a sample of PBMCs. The receptor was isolated from a man aged 25-45 years in good health and CMV-seronegative. The chain uses TRBV10-3 and TRBJ1-1; D is ambiguous. This CDR3 is CAASTGNTEAFF. In DNA form, the CDR3 reads TGTGCCGCTTCGACGGGTAACACTGAAGCTTTCTTT.